Listed below are T cell receptor beta chains from one sample, sequenced in a study of T-cell reconstitution after alpha-beta-depleted transplantation in children. MiXCR was run by TCRdb on the PCR reads, yielding one entry per CDR3 protein. Of 500,000 to 600,000 distinct CDR3 sequences listed, 27% are singletons. This material consisted of PBMCs, taken before TCRalphabeta/CD19-depleted stem cell transplant. The source of these receptors is a boy in the first two years of life with Wiskott-Aldrich syndrome, due to receive a stem cell transplant. The CDR3 runs from the conserved cysteine through the conserved F or W. D genes are given only for firm matches. Rows may omit the clone size; those that give it use once, few, many or a size class.

j_call | clone_size | v_call | d_call | cdr3_aa | cdr3_nt
TRBJ2-1 | . | TRBV27 | . | CASSLSRDTPGAEQFF | TGTGCCAGCAGTTTATCGCGGGACACCCCGGGGGCTGAGCAGTTCTTC
TRBJ2-6 | . | TRBV12-3/TRBV12-4 | . | CASRGGGSGANVLTF | TGTGCCAGCAGGGGGGGAGGCTCTGGGGCCAACGTCCTGACTTTC
TRBJ2-1 | few | TRBV12-3/TRBV12-4 | TRBD1 | CASSRTGGYYNEQFF | TGTGCCAGCAGCCGGACAGGGGGCTACTACAATGAGCAGTTCTTC
TRBJ2-5 | . | TRBV29-1 | . | CSVVLIQETQYF | TGCAGCGTTGTCCTTATCCAAGAGACCCAGTACTTC
TRBJ2-3 | . | TRBV6-2/TRBV6-3 | . | CAARSGDTQYF | TGTGCCGCACGAAGCGGAGATACGCAGTATTTT
TRBJ2-2 | few | TRBV5-1 | TRBD2 | CASSRGLAVNTGELFF | TGCGCCAGCAGCCGGGGACTAGCGGTAAACACCGGGGAGCTGTTTTTT
TRBJ1-1 | few | TRBV9 | TRBD1 | CASSVVGQGITEAFF | TGTGCCAGCAGCGTAGTCGGACAGGGTATCACTGAAGCTTTCTTT
TRBJ2-3 | . | TRBV3-1 | . | CASSQDVKYTDTQYF | TGTGCCAGCAGCCAAGATGTGAAGTACACAGATACGCAGTATTTT
TRBJ1-1 | . | TRBV5-1 | TRBD1 | CASSKGQANTEAFF | TGCGCCAGCAGCAAGGGACAGGCGAACACTGAAGCTTTCTTT
TRBJ1-2 | . | TRBV12-3/TRBV12-4 | TRBD1 | CASSFGGQGAYGYTF | TGTGCCAGCAGTTTCGGAGGACAGGGGGCGTATGGCTACACCTTC
TRBJ2-2 | . | TRBV12-3/TRBV12-4 | TRBD2 | CASSLDGGDHLNTGELFF | TGTGCCAGCAGTTTAGACGGGGGGGATCACCTAAACACCGGGGAGCTGTTTTTT
TRBJ2-2 | few | TRBV20-1 | TRBD2 | CSARLAGQKAGELFF | TGCAGTGCTAGACTAGCGGGACAAAAGGCCGGGGAGCTGTTTTTT
TRBJ1-6 | . | TRBV5-1 | . | CASSLDPPGGSPLHF | TGCGCCAGCAGCTTGGACCCACCTGGCGGGTCACCCCTCCACTTT
TRBJ2-2 | . | TRBV6-2/TRBV6-3 | . | CASTVAVGELFF | TGTGCCAGCACGGTGGCGGTCGGGGAGCTGTTTTTT
TRBJ2-7 | . | TRBV5-1 | TRBD2 | CASSFSGRAGEQYF | TGCGCCAGCAGCTTTAGCGGGAGGGCCGGGGAGCAGTACTTC
TRBJ2-5 | . | TRBV20-1 | TRBD2 | CSGWGGEVSETQYF | TGCAGTGGGTGGGGGGGGGAGGTCTCGGAGACCCAGTACTTC
TRBJ1-4 | . | TRBV20-1 | . | CSAREDNEKLFF | TGCAGTGCTAGAGAAGATAATGAAAAACTGTTTTTT
TRBJ2-1 | few | TRBV12-3/TRBV12-4 | TRBD2 | CASSSTSRSLNEQFF | TGTGCCAGCAGCTCGACTAGCCGTAGTCTCAATGAGCAGTTCTTC
TRBJ1-6 | . | TRBV12-3/TRBV12-4 | . | CASSSGQPPFWPLHF | TGTGCCAGCAGTTCAGGACAGCCACCTTTCTGGCCCCTCCACTTT
TRBJ2-1 | few | TRBV5-1 | TRBD1 | CASSLVDRVGEQFF | TGCGCCAGCAGCTTAGTGGACAGGGTTGGTGAGCAGTTCTTC
TRBJ1-2 | . | TRBV28 | TRBD1 | CASSPQDRPSYGYTF | TGTGCCAGCAGTCCCCAGGACAGGCCGTCCTATGGCTACACCTTC
TRBJ1-5 | few | TRBV6-1 | TRBD1 | CASREGAVQPQHF | TGTGCCAGCAGAGAGGGGGCGGTTCAGCCCCAGCATTTT
TRBJ2-2 | few | TRBV18 | . | CASSLKTVTGELFF | TGTGCCAGCTCACTAAAGACCGTCACCGGGGAGCTGTTTTTT
TRBJ2-5 | . | TRBV12-3/TRBV12-4 | . | CASSLGGTHQETQYF | TGTGCCAGCAGTCTCGGCGGGACCCACCAAGAGACCCAGTACTTC
TRBJ2-7 | . | TRBV5-1 | TRBD2 | CASSFTSGITYEQYF | TGCGCCAGCAGCTTTACTAGCGGGATTACATACGAGCAGTACTTC
TRBJ2-7 | few | TRBV4-1 | . | CASSQEEGFVYEQYF | TGCGCCAGCAGCCAAGAAGAAGGGTTTGTCTACGAGCAGTACTTC
TRBJ2-1 | . | TRBV15 | TRBD2 | CATSRDPWTSGSHNEQFF | TGTGCCACCAGCAGAGATCCCTGGACTAGCGGGAGTCACAATGAGCAGTTCTTC
TRBJ2-1 | few | TRBV5-1 | TRBD2 | CASSFRTSGTTSSYNEQFF | TGCGCCAGCAGCTTTAGGACTAGCGGTACTACGAGCTCCTACAATGAGCAGTTCTTC
TRBJ2-1 | . | TRBV7-2 | . | CASSLVPRQEQFF | TGTGCCAGCAGCTTAGTCCCCAGGCAGGAGCAGTTCTTC
TRBJ2-3 | . | TRBV5-1 | TRBD2 | CASSLGLAGITDTQYF | TGTGCCAGCAGCTTAGGACTAGCGGGGATCACAGATACGCAGTATTTT
TRBJ1-2 | . | TRBV7-6 | TRBD1 | CASSSGTDAYGYTF | TGTGCCAGCAGCTCCGGGACAGACGCCTATGGCTACACCTTC
TRBJ2-1 | few | TRBV3-1 | . | CASSPRLRGGEQFF | TGTGCCAGCAGCCCGCGCTTGAGGGGTGGTGAGCAGTTCTTC
TRBJ2-5 | few | TRBV13 | . | CASSELGENQETQYF | TGTGCCAGCAGCGAATTGGGTGAGAACCAAGAGACCCAGTACTTC
TRBJ1-2 | . | TRBV12-3/TRBV12-4 | . | CASSLAAWEGRGYGYTF | TGTGCCAGCAGTTTAGCGGCTTGGGAGGGAAGGGGCTATGGCTACACCTTC
TRBJ2-7 | . | TRBV28 | . | CASRTGTKIYEQYF | TGTGCCAGCAGAACCGGGACGAAAATCTACGAGCAGTACTTC
TRBJ2-7 | . | TRBV20-1 | . | CSARLGRSSYEQYF | TGCAGTGCTAGACTCGGCAGGAGCTCCTACGAGCAGTACTTC
TRBJ2-7 | few | TRBV4-1 | TRBD1 | CASSQDLGDRDYEQYF | TGCGCCAGCAGCCAAGATTTGGGGGACAGAGATTACGAGCAGTACTTC
TRBJ2-1 | once | TRBV4-2 | TRBD2 | CASSQSGTSSYNEQFF | TGTGCCAGCAGCCAATCCGGGACTAGCTCCTACAATGAGCAGTTCTTC
TRBJ1-5 | . | TRBV5-1 | TRBD1 | CASSLGGTGGNQPQHF | TGCGCCAGCAGCTTGGGCGGGACAGGGGGTAATCAGCCCCAGCATTTT
TRBJ2-5 | . | TRBV28 | . | CASSPARGPETQYF | TGTGCCAGCAGTCCGGCCCGGGGGCCAGAGACCCAGTACTTC
TRBJ1-5 | . | TRBV11-2 | . | CASSLDRVIGEPQHF | TGTGCCAGCAGCTTAGATCGGGTGATCGGGGAGCCCCAGCATTTT
TRBJ2-1 | . | TRBV15 | . | CATSRDTGLQFF | TGTGCCACCAGCAGAGATACAGGGTTGCAGTTCTTC
TRBJ1-3 | few | TRBV7-2 | . | CASSLAAGAISGNTIYF | TGTGCCAGCAGCTTAGCGGCAGGGGCGATCTCTGGAAACACCATATATTTT
TRBJ1-1 | few | TRBV5-1 | TRBD1 | CASSAKGAGGTEAFF | TGCGCCAGCAGCGCCAAGGGGGCGGGAGGCACTGAAGCTTTCTTT
TRBJ1-2 | . | TRBV10-3 | . | CATYPGRGDFYF | TGTGCCACCTACCCGGGTCGGGGCGATTTCTACTTC
TRBJ2-7 | many | TRBV3-1 | . | CASSLGAGPLSYEQYF | TGTGCCAGCAGCCTTGGGGCGGGGCCACTCTCCTACGAGCAGTACTTC
TRBJ1-4 | few | TRBV7-9 | . | CASSPWTSNEKLFF | TGTGCCAGCAGCCCCTGGACCAGTAATGAAAAACTGTTTTTT
TRBJ1-5 | . | TRBV4-1 | TRBD1 | CASTQGGDRGGGQPQHF | TGCGCCAGCACCCAAGGGGGGGACAGGGGAGGCGGTCAGCCACAGCATTTT
TRBJ2-1 | . | TRBV7-6 | . | CASSLYGGWFNEQFF | TGTGCCAGCAGCTTATACGGGGGATGGTTCAATGAGCAGTTCTTC
TRBJ2-1 | few | TRBV10-3 | . | CAISEFITYNEQFF | TGTGCCATCAGTGAGTTTATAACTTACAATGAGCAGTTCTTC
TRBJ2-7 | . | TRBV7-4 | . | CASTIDILRDEQYF | TGTGCCAGCACGATAGACATTCTTCGGGACGAGCAGTACTTC
TRBJ2-1 | . | TRBV20-1 | TRBD2 | CSVRALAGGYEQFF | TGCAGTGTTAGGGCCCTAGCGGGAGGGTATGAGCAGTTCTTC
TRBJ1-1 | . | TRBV20-1 | TRBD1 | CSGVLDRTNTEAFF | TGCAGTGGGGTGTTGGACAGGACGAACACTGAAGCTTTCTTT
TRBJ1-5 | . | TRBV6-1 | TRBD1 | CASSEWTGNSNQPQHF | TGTGCCAGCAGTGAATGGACAGGCAATAGCAATCAGCCCCAGCATTTT
TRBJ2-5 | few | TRBV28 | . | CASSHNGLSNQETQYF | TGTGCCAGCAGTCATAATGGACTATCCAATCAAGAGACCCAGTACTTC